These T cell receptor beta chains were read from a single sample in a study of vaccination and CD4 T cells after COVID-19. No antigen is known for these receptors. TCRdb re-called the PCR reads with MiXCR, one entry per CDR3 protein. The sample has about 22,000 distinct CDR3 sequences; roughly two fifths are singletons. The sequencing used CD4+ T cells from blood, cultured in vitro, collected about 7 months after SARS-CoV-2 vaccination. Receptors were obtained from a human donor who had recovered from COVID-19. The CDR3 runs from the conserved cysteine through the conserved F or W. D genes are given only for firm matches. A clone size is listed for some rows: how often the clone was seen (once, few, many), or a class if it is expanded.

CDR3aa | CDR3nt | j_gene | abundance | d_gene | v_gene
CASSLDPGQGAEAFF | TGTGCCAGCAGCTTGGATCCGGGACAGGGTGCTGAAGCTTTCTTT | TRBJ1-1 | once | TRBD1 | TRBV5-4
CASSSGGAGANNSPLHF | TGTGCCAGCAGCTCCGGGGGGGCAGGGGCAAATAATTCACCCCTCCACTTT | TRBJ1-6 | few | NA | TRBV7-9
CASILFSHEQYF | TGTGCCAGCATCTTGTTTTCACACGAGCAGTACTTC | TRBJ2-7 | few | NA | TRBV19
CASRTSGGPGSYNEQFF | TGTGCCAGCAGGACTAGCGGGGGCCCCGGCTCCTACAATGAGCAGTTCTTC | TRBJ2-1 | few | TRBD2 | TRBV7-8
CSAPGLAGGPQFF | TGCAGTGCCCCAGGACTAGCGGGGGGACCACAGTTCTTC | TRBJ2-1 | NA | TRBD2 | TRBV20-1
CASSWGTGTGDDTQYF | TGTGCCAGCAGCTGGGGAACCGGGACAGGGGACGATACGCAGTATTTT | TRBJ2-3 | NA | TRBD1 | TRBV5-4
CAASRGDTGANVLTF | TGTGCCGCCAGCAGAGGGGACACTGGGGCCAACGTCCTGACTTTC | TRBJ2-6 | NA | NA | TRBV15
CASSASALQETQYF | TGCGCCAGTTCCGCTAGCGCCTTACAAGAGACCCAGTACTTC | TRBJ2-5 | NA | NA | TRBV10-2
CASSPGLAAGELFF | TGTGCCAGCAGCCCTGGACTAGCGGCCGGGGAGCTGTTTTTT | TRBJ2-2 | NA | TRBD2 | TRBV7-9
CASSRLAGGPYTQYF | TGTGCCAGCAGCCGCCTAGCGGGGGGGCCATATACGCAGTATTTT | TRBJ2-3 | NA | TRBD2 | TRBV6-1
CASSGLAGANEQFF | TGTGCCAGCTCGGGACTAGCGGGGGCCAATGAGCAGTTCTTC | TRBJ2-1 | NA | TRBD2 | TRBV7-3
CASSRTGNYGYTF | TGTGCCAGCAGTCGGACAGGCAACTATGGCTACACCTTC | TRBJ1-2 | few | TRBD1 | TRBV6-1
CASSLAGGSYEQYF | TGTGCCAGCAGCTTAGCGGGGGGATCCTACGAGCAGTACTTC | TRBJ2-7 | NA | TRBD2 | TRBV7-3
CSVETGAQETQYF | TGCAGCGTTGAAACTGGGGCCCAAGAGACCCAGTACTTC | TRBJ2-5 | NA | NA | TRBV29-1
CASSFSPGYEQYF | TGTGCCAGCAGCTTTTCCCCAGGGTACGAGCAGTACTTC | TRBJ2-7 | NA | NA | TRBV7-2
CASSLGGVDWETQYF | TGTGCCAGCAGCTTAGGTGGGGTGGATTGGGAGACCCAGTACTTC | TRBJ2-5 | few | NA | TRBV7-2
CSASGQGMVTNYGYTF | TGCAGTGCTAGCGGACAGGGGATGGTAACTAACTATGGCTACACCTTC | TRBJ1-2 | NA | TRBD1 | TRBV20-1
CASISGANVLTF | TGTGCGAGTATCTCTGGGGCCAACGTCCTGACTTTC | TRBJ2-6 | NA | NA | TRBV25-1
CASSQDVREGRFF | TGTGCCAGCAGCCAAGATGTCCGGGAGGGCCGGTTCTTC | TRBJ2-1 | few | TRBD2 | TRBV4-2
CASSMIDPAGAFF | TGTGCCAGTAGTATGATCGACCCTGCTGGGGCTTTCTTT | TRBJ1-1 | NA | NA | TRBV19
CASSSQWTGDLYGYTF | TGTGCCAGCAGTTCACAGTGGACAGGGGATCTCTATGGCTACACCTTC | TRBJ1-2 | NA | TRBD1 | TRBV12-3/TRBV12-4
CASIDFDYEQYF | TGTGCCAGCATAGACTTTGACTACGAGCAGTACTTC | TRBJ2-7 | NA | NA | TRBV2
CASSPGPSYEQYF | TGTGCCAGCTCGCCAGGGCCTTCCTACGAGCAGTACTTC | TRBJ2-7 | NA | NA | TRBV6-1
CASRQLHRPEGYGYTF | TGTGCCAGCAGACAACTCCACCGACCGGAGGGCTATGGCTACACCTTC | TRBJ1-2 | NA | NA | TRBV7-9
CASSAEDSPLHF | TGTGCCAGTAGTGCGGAGGACTCACCCCTCCACTTT | TRBJ1-6 | few | NA | TRBV19
CASRGRGEGPGNEQFF | TGTGCCAGCAGGGGACGTGGGGAGGGCCCGGGTAATGAGCAGTTCTTC | TRBJ2-1 | NA | TRBD2 | TRBV7-2
CSASGQGFTQYF | TGCAGTGCCTCGGGACAGGGGTTCACCCAGTACTTC | TRBJ2-5 | NA | TRBD1 | TRBV20-1
CASSYSKDWYGYTF | TGTGCCAGCAGTTACTCGAAGGACTGGTATGGCTACACCTTC | TRBJ1-2 | few | NA | TRBV6-5
CSARVSSVVAQYF | TGCAGTGCTAGAGTCAGCTCCGTGGTTGCGCAGTATTTT | TRBJ2-3 | few | NA | TRBV20-1
CSATQGASGNTIYF | TGCAGTGCTACCCAGGGGGCCTCTGGAAACACCATATATTTT | TRBJ1-3 | few | TRBD1 | TRBV20-1
CASSGGLVGEQFF | TGTGCCAGCAGTGGAGGACTAGTGGGTGAGCAGTTCTTC | TRBJ2-1 | NA | TRBD2 | TRBV25-1
CASSIGSLNTEAFF | TGTGCCAGTAGTATAGGCAGCCTGAACACTGAAGCTTTCTTT | TRBJ1-1 | few | NA | TRBV19
CASSIVGQGYGYTF | TGTGCCAGTAGTATAGTAGGACAGGGTTATGGCTACACCTTC | TRBJ1-2 | NA | TRBD1 | TRBV19
CASSLGHRQETQYF | TGTGCCAGCTCACTAGGACACCGCCAAGAGACCCAGTACTTC | TRBJ2-5 | NA | NA | TRBV18
CASSAQGKTDTQYF | TGCGCCAGCAGCGCACAGGGGAAAACAGATACGCAGTATTTT | TRBJ2-3 | NA | TRBD1 | TRBV4-3
CSASRLAVEGTQYF | TGCAGTGCTTCCAGACTAGCGGTCGAGGGAACGCAGTATTTT | TRBJ2-3 | few | TRBD2 | TRBV20-1
CASSASDSVNYGYTF | TGTGCCAGCAGTGCTTCTGACAGTGTCAACTATGGCTACACCTTC | TRBJ1-2 | few | NA | TRBV6-1
CSAPQRGGNEQFF | TGCAGTGCCCCCCAGCGGGGTGGGAATGAGCAGTTCTTC | TRBJ2-1 | NA | TRBD2 | TRBV20-1
CSARQQGRQETQYF | TGCAGTGCTAGACAACAGGGGAGGCAAGAGACCCAGTACTTC | TRBJ2-5 | NA | NA | TRBV20-1
CAAPGTGQPDYEQYF | TGCGCAGCTCCAGGGACAGGCCAACCGGACTACGAGCAGTACTTC | TRBJ2-7 | NA | TRBD1 | TRBV20-1
CASSQTGAVGEQYF | TGTGCCAGCAGCCAAACAGGGGCGGTCGGCGAGCAGTACTTC | TRBJ2-7 | NA | TRBD1 | TRBV7-6